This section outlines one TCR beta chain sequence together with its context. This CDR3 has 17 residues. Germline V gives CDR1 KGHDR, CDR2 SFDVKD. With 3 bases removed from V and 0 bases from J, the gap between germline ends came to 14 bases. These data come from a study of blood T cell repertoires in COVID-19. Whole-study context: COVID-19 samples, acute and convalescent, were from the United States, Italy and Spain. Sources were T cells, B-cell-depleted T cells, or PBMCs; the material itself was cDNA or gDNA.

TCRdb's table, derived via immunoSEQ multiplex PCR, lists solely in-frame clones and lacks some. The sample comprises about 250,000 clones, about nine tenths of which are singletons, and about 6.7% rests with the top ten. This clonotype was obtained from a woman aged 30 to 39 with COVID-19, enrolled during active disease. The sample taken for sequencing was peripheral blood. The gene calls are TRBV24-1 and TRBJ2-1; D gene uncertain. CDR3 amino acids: CATSDVGSSRSYNEQFF. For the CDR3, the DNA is TGTGCCACCAGTGATGTGGGTTCTAGTCGCTCCTACAATGAGCAGTTCTTC.